The source of this TCR beta chain is a study of beta chain features in type 1 diabetes. This clone occurred a few times. The authors reverse transcribed all of the isolated RNA, so sequencing captured expressed TCRB transcripts. Using immunoSEQ multiplex PCR, the repertoire was profiled, and TCRdb retains in-frame clones only, with some absent. The repertoire holds 350,000 to 450,000 clones, with approximately 16% as singletons. Losses at the gene ends were 2 bases for V and 14 bases for J; bases not matched to a gene: 9. The germline V gene encodes CDR1 MRHNA and CDR2 SNTAGT. This CDR3 is built from 14 residues.

The material sequenced was naive CD4+ T cells from blood. The TCR comes from a woman between 18 and 30 years old in good health. The chain has TRBV6-4 and TRBJ2-1, with 10 positions matching TRBD1. DNA of the CDR3: TGTGCCAGCAGTGACACTGCGCCGGGACAGGGGAAGTTCTTC. Translating it yields CASSDTAPGQGKFF.